This paragraph covers one T cell receptor (beta chain) sequence. The CDR3 consists of 13 residues. V dropped 6 bases and J dropped 2 bases, with 11 bases sitting between them. Germline V CDR1 and CDR2: MNHEY, SVGEGT. While CD8+ and CD4+ T cells were isolated negatively, TEMRA cells were enriched by FACS. With random hexamers, reverse transcription was performed on about 0.5 to 1 ug of RNA. Amplification of the TCR beta CDR3 was carried out by immunoSEQ multiplex PCR, which spanned a total of 54 Vbeta and 13 Jbeta segments. TCRdb re-called the immunoSEQ multiplex PCR reads through MiXCR, storing one row per CDR3 protein. Here the sample spans roughly 76,000 distinct CDR3 sequences, about 94% being singletons. The entry originates in a study of CD8 T cells in Susac syndrome. Study as a whole: There were Susac syndrome patients who were therapy-naive at blood draw, others on corticosteroids, and others on intravenous immunoglobulin alone.

The TCR was taken from a human donor with Susac syndrome. This chain joins TRBV6-2 or TRBV6-3 and TRBJ2-7; TRBD1 is a possible D gene (6 bases). The sample taken for sequencing was CD8+ T cells from PBMCs. This CDR3 reads CASRTGGTYEQYF. DNA for the CDR3: TGTGCCAGCAGGACAGGCGGTACCTACGAGCAGTACTTC.